This T cell receptor (beta chain) appears in the sequencing data of a study of CD4 and CD8 cells across lung adenocarcinoma regions. Donors had localized lung adenocarcinoma, a non-small cell lung cancer. V shed 4 bases, J shed 3 bases, and the junction held 9 bases outside the gene matches. This CDR3 has 16 amino acids. Germline CDR1 KGHSH, CDR2 LQKENI. TCRdb passed the PCR reads through MiXCR, listing each CDR3 protein once. There are approximately 9,000 distinct CDR3 sequences in the sample; around half occur only once, and 40% to 55% lies in the top ten. What was sequenced was CD8+ T cells from the margin of a lung tumor. The TCR sequence derives from a female donor with lung adenocarcinoma. The CD4 and CD8 labels of this study may be unreliable. The genes are TRBV18 and TRBJ2-1; TRBD2 matches at 7 bases. The CDR3 is CASSLAAGTNYNEQFF. Here the CDR3 DNA reads TGTGCCAGCTCACTAGCTGCCGGGACTAACTACAATGAGCAGTTCTTC.